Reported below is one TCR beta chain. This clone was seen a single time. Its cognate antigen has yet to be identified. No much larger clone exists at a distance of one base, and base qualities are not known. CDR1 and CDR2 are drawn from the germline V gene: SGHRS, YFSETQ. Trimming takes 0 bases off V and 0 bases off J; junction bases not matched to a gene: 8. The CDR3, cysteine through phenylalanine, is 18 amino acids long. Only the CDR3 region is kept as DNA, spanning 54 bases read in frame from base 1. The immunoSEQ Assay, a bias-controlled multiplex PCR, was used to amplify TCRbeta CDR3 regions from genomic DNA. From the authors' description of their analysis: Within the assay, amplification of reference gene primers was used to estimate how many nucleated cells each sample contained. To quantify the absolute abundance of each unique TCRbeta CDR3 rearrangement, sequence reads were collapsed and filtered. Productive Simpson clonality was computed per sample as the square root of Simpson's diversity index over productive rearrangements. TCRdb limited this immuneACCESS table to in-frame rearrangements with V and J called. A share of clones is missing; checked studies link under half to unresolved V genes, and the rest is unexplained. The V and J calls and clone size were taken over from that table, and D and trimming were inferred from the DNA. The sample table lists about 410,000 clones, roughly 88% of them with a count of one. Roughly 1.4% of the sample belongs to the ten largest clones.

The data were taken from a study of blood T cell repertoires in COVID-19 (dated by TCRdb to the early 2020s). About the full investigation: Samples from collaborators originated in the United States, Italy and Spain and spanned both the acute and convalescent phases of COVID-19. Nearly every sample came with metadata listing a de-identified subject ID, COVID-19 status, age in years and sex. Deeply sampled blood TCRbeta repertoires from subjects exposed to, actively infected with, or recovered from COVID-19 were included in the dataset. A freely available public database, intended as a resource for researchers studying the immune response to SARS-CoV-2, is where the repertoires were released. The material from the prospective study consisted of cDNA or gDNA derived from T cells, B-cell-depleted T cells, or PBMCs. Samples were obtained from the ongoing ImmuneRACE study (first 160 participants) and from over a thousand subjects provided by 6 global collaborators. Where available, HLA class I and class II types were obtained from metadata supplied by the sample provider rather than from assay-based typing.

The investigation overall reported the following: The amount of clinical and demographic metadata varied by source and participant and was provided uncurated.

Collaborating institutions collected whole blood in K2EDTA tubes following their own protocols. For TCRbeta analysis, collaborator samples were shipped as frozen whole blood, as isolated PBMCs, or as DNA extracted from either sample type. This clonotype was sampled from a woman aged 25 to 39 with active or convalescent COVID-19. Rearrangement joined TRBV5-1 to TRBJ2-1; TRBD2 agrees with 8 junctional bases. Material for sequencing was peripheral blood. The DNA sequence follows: TGCGCCAGCAGCTTGGCTGTCGGGGGGGATAGCTCCTACAATGAGCAGTTCTTC. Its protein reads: CASSLAVGGDSSYNEQFF.